This is a list of T cell receptor beta chains from one sample in a study of metastatic and nonmetastatic thyroid tumors. TCRdb re-called clones via MiXCR from the PCR reads. The table includes approximately 13,000 clones, around a third detected once. The specimen sequenced was tumor tissue. Receptor source: a male donor with papillary thyroid cancer or a benign thyroid nodule (not recorded which). Some clones in this sample may be carry-over from other donors' samples. Each CDR3 is given with its conserved first and last residue. Fields, in order: CDR3 protein, V gene, J gene.

CASSPRDRDYEQYF	TRBV11-3	TRBJ2-7
CASSLMRATGELFF	TRBV12-3/TRBV12-4	TRBJ2-2
CASSSQDGTEAFF	TRBV11-3	TRBJ1-1
CASSSGRTGELFF	TRBV7-8	TRBJ2-2
CASSNDPGALNTGELFF	TRBV6-1	TRBJ2-2
CSARDRLAGSTGDEQYF	TRBV20-1	TRBJ2-7
CASRQEPSGSNEQFF	TRBV4-2	TRBJ2-1
CASSSPGQGGAEQYF	TRBV6-1	TRBJ2-7
CAIRIPGVENGQFF	TRBV10-3	-
CSAAGTGGGNQPQHF	TRBV20-1	TRBJ1-5
CASSQRGVNTGELFF	TRBV11-2	TRBJ2-2
CASSFHGQGNTGELFF	TRBV11-2	TRBJ2-2
CSAAVLAGNPDTQYF	TRBV20-1	TRBJ2-3
CASGPRARQGYTF	TRBV28	TRBJ1-2
CASSLDGTSGGGTQYF	TRBV11-2	TRBJ2-3
CASSLSSYNEQFF	TRBV7-2	TRBJ2-1
CASSLEPSGKYNEQFF	TRBV11-2	TRBJ2-1
CASSSTVSDTQYF	TRBV18	TRBJ2-3
CASSYSGTGVGSEQYF	TRBV6-2/TRBV6-3	TRBJ2-7
CASSHRRDKSYEQYF	TRBV19	TRBJ2-7
CASSEDSPGTDTQYF	TRBV2	TRBJ2-3
CASSSHSGGWDNEQFF	TRBV6-2/TRBV6-3	TRBJ2-1
CSAPRGGNYEKLFF	TRBV20-1	TRBJ1-4
CASSQGPSYEQYF	TRBV5-1	TRBJ2-7
CASTNRAGPLETQYF	TRBV12-3/TRBV12-4	TRBJ2-5
CASSERQGTDTQYF	TRBV2	TRBJ2-3